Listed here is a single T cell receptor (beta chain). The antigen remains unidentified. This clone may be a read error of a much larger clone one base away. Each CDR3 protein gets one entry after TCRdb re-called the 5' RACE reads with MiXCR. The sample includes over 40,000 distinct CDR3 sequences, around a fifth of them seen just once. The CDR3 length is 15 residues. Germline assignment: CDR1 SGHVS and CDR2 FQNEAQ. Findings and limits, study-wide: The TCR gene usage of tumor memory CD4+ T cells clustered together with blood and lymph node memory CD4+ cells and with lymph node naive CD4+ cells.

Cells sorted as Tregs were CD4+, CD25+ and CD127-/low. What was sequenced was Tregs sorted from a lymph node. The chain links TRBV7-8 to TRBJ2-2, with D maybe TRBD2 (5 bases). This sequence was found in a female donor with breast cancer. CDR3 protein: CAGSYTRVDTGELFF. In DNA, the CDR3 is TGTGCCGGCAGTTACACGAGGGTCGACACCGGGGAGCTGTTTTTT.